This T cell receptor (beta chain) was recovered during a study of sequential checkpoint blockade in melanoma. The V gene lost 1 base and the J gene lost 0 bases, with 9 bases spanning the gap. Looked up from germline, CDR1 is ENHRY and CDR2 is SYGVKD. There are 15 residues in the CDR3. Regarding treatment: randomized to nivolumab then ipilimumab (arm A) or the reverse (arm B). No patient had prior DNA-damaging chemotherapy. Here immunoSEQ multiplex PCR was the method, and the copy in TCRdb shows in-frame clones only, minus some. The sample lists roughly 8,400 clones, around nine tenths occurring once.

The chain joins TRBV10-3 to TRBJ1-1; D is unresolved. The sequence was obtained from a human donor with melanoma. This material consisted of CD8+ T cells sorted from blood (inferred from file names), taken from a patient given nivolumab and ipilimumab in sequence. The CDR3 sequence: CAISEFEGMNTEAFF. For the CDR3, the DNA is TGTGCCATCAGTGAGTTCGAGGGAATGAACACTGAAGCTTTCTTT.